These 30 T cell receptor beta chains were all obtained from the same sample, sequenced in a study. The method was immunoSEQ multiplex PCR; TCRdb's version includes in-frame clones alone and lacks a portion of them. The repertoire holds under 65,000 clones, with 80% to 95% as singletons. The sample consisted of PBMCs. These receptors all stem from a man aged 35-49 years with rheumatoid arthritis.

The chain couples TRBV5-6 to TRBJ2-1; D is unclear. The CDR3 runs 15 residues. Germline V CDR1 and CDR2: SGHDT, YYEEEE. V shed 0 bases and J shed 0 bases, with 7 bases lying between them. The CDR3 sequence: CASSLVTGSYNEQFF. The CDR3 DNA sequence: TGTGCCAGCAGCTTGGTCACGGGCTCCTACAATGAGCAGTTCTTC.

This clone was found a few times. The V and J genes are TRBV2 and TRBJ2-7; D perhaps matches TRBD2 (5 bases). This CDR3 spans 12 amino acids. Germline-derived CDR1 and CDR2 are SNHLY and FYNNEI. V was cut by 6 bases and J by 3 bases, with 9 bases left in between. CDR3 amino acids: CASRGVDYEQYF. The CDR3 DNA reads TGTGCCAGCAGGGGAGTAGACTACGAGCAGTACTTC.

The chain has TRBV6-5 and TRBJ1-5; 9 bases match TRBD1. The CDR3 loop spans 15 amino acids. Germline loops: CDR1 MNHEY, CDR2 SVGAGI. Trimming cost V 6 bases and J 4 bases; bases outside gene matches: 7. CDR3 loop: CASRLTGGGNQPQHF. CDR3 DNA: TGTGCCAGCAGGCTGACAGGGGGTGGGAATCAGCCCCAGCATTTT.

V usage is TRBV19 and J usage is TRBJ1-5, with D hard to call. Germline V gene sequence: CDR1 LNHDA, CDR2 SQIVND (reference sequence). The CDR3 is 13 residues long. The V end was cut by 7 bases, the J end by 3 bases, with 10 bases between. CDR3 in DNA: TGTGCCAGTAAGTTGGGAAACAATCAGCCCCAGCATTTT. It translates to CASKLGNNQPQHF.

This clone has just a few counts. The chain links TRBV14 to TRBJ1-1; D unresolved. CDR1 and CDR2 (germline): SGHDN, FVKESK. Between the trimmed V and J ends, which lost 5 bases and 1 base, there was a span of 14 bases. The CDR3 runs 15 residues. CDR3 sequence: CASSSQGPRNTEAFF. CDR3 sequence (DNA): TGTGCCAGCAGCTCCCAAGGACCTAGGAACACTGAAGCTTTCTTT.

The chain couples TRBV28 to TRBJ2-7; 9 nucleotides match TRBD1. J lost 4 bases, V lost 5 bases, and 6 bases had no gene match. This CDR3 has 14 residues. The germline CDR1 and CDR2 sequences are MDHEN and SYDVKM. For the CDR3, the DNA is TGTGCCAGCAGTAACCGACAGGGGGTGTACGAGCAGTACTTC. It yields the protein CASSNRQGVYEQYF.

The chain carries TRBV5-4 and TRBJ2-7, with a weak D call TRBD2 (6 bases). V lost 2 bases, J lost 4 bases, and 19 bases lay in between. The CDR3 has 16 amino acids. Per the germline V gene, CDR1 is SGHNT and CDR2 is YYREEE (reference sequence). The CDR3 nucleotides read TGTGCCAGCAGCTTTCTCCAAACCGGGCGGGGATACGAGCAGTACTTC. Translation: CASSFLQTGRGYEQYF.

The J gene is TRBJ2-1, the V gene TRBV5-1; D possibly uses TRBD1 or TRBD2 (6 bases each). With 4 bases removed from V and 7 bases from J, the gap between germline ends came to 15 bases. The CDR3 is made up of 14 amino acids. The germline V gene has CDR1 SGHRS and CDR2 YFSETQ. CDR3 nucleotides: TGCGCCAGCAGCCCTAGGGGGGACAAGAATGAGCAGTTCTTC. Protein product: CASSPRGDKNEQFF.

The sample holds a few counts of this clone. The gene calls are TRBV18 and TRBJ2-2, with a tentative D call TRBD1 (6 bases). CDR1 and CDR2 (germline): KGHSH, LQKENI. V was shortened by 1 base and J by 5 bases, with 14 bases between the two germline ends. The CDR3 covers 16 residues. The CDR3 DNA reads TGTGCCAGCTCACCACAGGGCAGGGGAAGGACCGGGGAGCTGTTTTTT. It codes for CASSPQGRGRTGELFF.

The rearrangement uses TRBV30 and TRBJ2-5; D is unresolved. Germline CDR1 reads GTSNPN; CDR2 reads SVGIG (reference sequence). The CDR3 has 11 amino acids. V dropped 4 bases and J dropped 5 bases, with 8 bases sitting between them. The CDR3 region has the DNA TGTGCCTGGAATGTACATGAGACCCAGTACTTC. It translates to CAWNVHETQYF.

The chain links TRBV5-4 to TRBJ2-2; D is possibly TRBD2 (5 bases). CDR1 is SGHNT and CDR2 is YYREEE in the germline V gene (reference sequence). Trimming left V 1 base short and J 7 bases short, with 20 bases between. The CDR3 length is 17 residues. CDR3 sequence: CASSLPSSGGWGGELFF. The CDR3 DNA is TGTGCCAGCAGCTTGCCCTCTAGTGGAGGATGGGGCGGGGAGCTGTTTTTT.

The gene calls are TRBV19 and TRBJ1-2; D call uncertain. Trimming pared 5 bases from V and 8 bases from J, leaving 18 bases between. Germline assignment: CDR1 LNHDA and CDR2 SQIVND (reference sequence). There are 14 residues in the CDR3. CDR3 nucleotide sequence: TGTGCCAGTAGTGACGACGGGCTCGTAGGCGGCTACACCTTC. Amino acid sequence: CASSDDGLVGGYTF.

The chain couples TRBV7-9 to TRBJ1-1, with D possibly TRBD1 on 6 matching bases. CDR1 is SEHNR and CDR2 is FQNEAQ in the germline V gene (reference sequence). V was cut by 5 bases and J by 0 bases, with 10 bases left in between. The CDR3 is 14 residues long. CDR3 nucleotide sequence: TGTGCCAGCAGCGGTAGGACAGTGAACACTGAAGCTTTCTTT. It encodes CASSGRTVNTEAFF.

The chain employs TRBV7-3 and TRBJ2-3; TRBD2 agrees at 7 bases. V shed 5 bases, J shed 3 bases, and the junction held 8 bases outside the gene matches. Germline V gene lookup returns CDR1 SGHTA and CDR2 FQGTGA. This CDR3 contains 15 residues. The CDR3 DNA sequence: TGTGCCAGCAGCCGGGAGAGCGGGACTACAGATACGCAGTATTTT. Translating it yields CASSRESGTTDTQYF.

The genes are TRBV5-1 and TRBJ2-7, with unresolved D. Trimming removed 0 bases at V and 4 bases at J, with 5 bases between. Germline V CDR1 and CDR2: SGHRS, YFSETQ. The length of the CDR3 is 12 residues. The CDR3 nucleotides read TGCGCCAGCAGCTTGGATTTGTACGAGCAGTACTTC. It is translated as CASSLDLYEQYF.

This rearrangement joins TRBV18 to TRBJ1-1, with D unclear. Trimming pared 6 bases from V and 4 bases from J, leaving 33 bases between. This CDR3 is built from 20 residues. Germline V gives CDR1 KGHSH, CDR2 LQKENI. The CDR3 bases are TGTGCCAGCTCCAGACCTCCTTTCACCGGGTTCGTGGAACGTACCACTGAAGCTTTCTTT. Protein sequence: CASSRPPFTGFVERTTEAFF.

The chain employs TRBV5-5 and TRBJ1-5; D unresolved. V lost 3 bases and J lost 5, with 9 bases in between. The CDR3 extends over 13 amino acids. Germline CDR1 and CDR2: SGHKS and YYEKEE (reference sequence). CDR3 DNA sequence: TGTGCCAGCAGCTATGACACCTATCAGCCCCAGCATTTT. Translated: CASSYDTYQPQHF.

V usage is TRBV6-2 or TRBV6-3 and J usage is TRBJ1-1; the D gene is possibly TRBD1 (6 bases). V lost 2 bases and J 8 bases, leaving 18 bases between the germline ends. This CDR3 is built from 15 residues. The germline V gene encodes CDR1 MNHEY and CDR2 SVGEGT. CDR3 amino acids: CASSYGTLPFREAFF. Written as DNA, the CDR3 is TGTGCCAGCAGTTACGGGACACTCCCGTTTCGAGAAGCTTTCTTT.

The chain couples TRBV7-3 to TRBJ1-2; no firm D call. This CDR3 region has 14 residues. The V and J ends lost 5 bases and 4 bases respectively, with 14 bases between them. Germline assignment: CDR1 SGHTA and CDR2 FQGTGA. The CDR3 DNA is TGTGCCAGCAGCGAAGGACGGATCGTCTATGGCTACACCTTC. It encodes CASSEGRIVYGYTF.

J is TRBJ2-7 and V is TRBV16; tentative D call: TRBD1 (8 bases). Germline V lookup: CDR1 KGHSY, CDR2 FQNENV. The germline V and J ends were trimmed by 2 bases and 0 bases, with 14 bases remaining between them. The CDR3 is 16 amino acids. The CDR3 loop reads CASSQMDREGSYEQYF. CDR3 in DNA: TGTGCCAGCAGCCAAATGGACAGGGAGGGCTCCTACGAGCAGTACTTC. The variable domain in full, with the rest retrieved from reference TRBV16 and TRBJ2-7, is GEEVAQTPKHLVRGEGQKAKLYCAPIKGHSYVFWYQQVLKNEFKFLISFQNENVFDETGMPKERFSAKCLPNSPCSLEIQATKLEDSAVYFCASSQMDREGSYEQYFGPGTRLTVT.

This chain connects TRBV7-3 to TRBJ2-2; 12 bases align to TRBD2. CDR1 and CDR2 from the germline V gene are SGHTA and FQGTGA. J gave up 8 bases and V 1 base, and 8 bases lay outside the gene matches. The CDR3 is 17 amino acids. The CDR3 reads CASSLRATSGSTGELFF. For the CDR3, the DNA is TGTGCCAGCAGCTTAAGGGCGACTAGCGGGAGTACGGGGGAGCTGTTTTTT.

This clone was seen only a few times. The chain has TRBV4-1 and TRBJ2-2; D not certain. The germline CDR1 and CDR2 sequences are MGHRA and YSYEKL. The CDR3 is 16 residues long. Trimming took 1 base from V and 5 from J, leaving 14 bases between them. The CDR3 region has the DNA TGCGCCAGCAGCCAAGGCCCTATACAGATAACCGGGGAGCTGTTTTTT. It specifies CASSQGPIQITGELFF.

The chain joins TRBV4-3 to TRBJ2-7; possibly TRBD2 for D (5 bases). CDR3 length: 13 residues. The V and J ends lost 4 bases and 4 bases respectively, with 11 bases between them. Germline lookup yields CDR1 LGHNA and CDR2 YSLEER. The CDR3 coding sequence is TGCGCCAGCAGCCTCGGACTTTCATACGAGCAGTACTTC. This translates into CASSLGLSYEQYF.

The J gene is TRBJ2-1, the V gene TRBV3-1 (or the pseudogene TRBV3-2); 12 bases line up with TRBD1. Germline CDR1 is LGHDT and CDR2 is YNNKEL (reference sequence). The CDR3 contains 15 residues. V shed 4 bases and J 5 bases; nucleotides not matched to a gene: 3. CDR3 DNA: TGTGCCAGCAGCCCGGGACAGGGGGCAAACAATGAGCAGTTCTTC. As protein: CASSPGQGANNEQFF.

The chain is built from TRBV7-2 and TRBJ2-2; TRBD1 might be the D (6 bases). Germline values: CDR1 SGHTA, CDR2 FQGNSA. Trimming shortened V by 3 bases and J by 9 bases, and 11 bases separated the two germline ends. CDR3 length equals 13 residues. The CDR3 region is CASSLTQGWELFF. The CDR3 DNA sequence: TGTGCCAGCAGCTTGACACAGGGTTGGGAGCTGTTTTTT.

The chain has TRBV25-1 and TRBJ2-2; a weak D match, TRBD1 (6 bases). Trimming took 2 bases from V and 5 from J, leaving 15 bases between them. This CDR3 has 16 amino acids. Germline assignment: CDR1 MGHDK and CDR2 SYGVNS. The CDR3 is CASSEGAGVGTGELFF. The CDR3 DNA is TGTGCCAGCAGTGAAGGGGCAGGGGTTGGTACCGGGGAGCTGTTTTTT.

The chain has TRBV3-1 (or the pseudogene TRBV3-2) and TRBJ1-2; D call uncertain. Germline-derived CDR1 and CDR2 are LGHDT and YNNKEL (reference sequence). Trimming took 1 base from V and 6 from J, leaving 9 bases between them. The CDR3 is made up of 13 amino acids. CDR3 in DNA: TGTGCCAGCAGCCAAGGGGTTGGGAATGGCTACACCTTC. Amino acids: CASSQGVGNGYTF.

This sequence joins TRBV18 and TRBJ2-1; no definite D call. CDR1 KGHSH and CDR2 LQKENI come from the germline V gene. The V end was cut by 1 base, the J end by 1 base, with 8 bases between. This CDR3 comprises 15 residues. CDR3 amino acids: CASSPQGSSYNEQFF. The CDR3 nucleotides read TGTGCCAGCTCACCACAGGGCTCGTCCTACAATGAGCAGTTCTTC.

V and J are TRBV11-2 and TRBJ2-1, with D tentatively TRBD1 (5 bases). The CDR3 is 13 residues long. The germline CDR1 and CDR2 sequences are SGHAT and FQNNGV. The V end lost 1 base, the J end lost 6 bases, and 7 bases lay between the germline ends. The CDR3 coding sequence is TGTGCCAGCAGCTTAGCCAGGGTCAATGAGCAGTTCTTC. Residues: CASSLARVNEQFF.

The chain joins TRBV10-3 to TRBJ2-7; D is possibly TRBD1 (5 bases). V lost 4 bases, J lost 0 bases, and 10 bases lay in between. The V gene's germline CDR1 is ENHRY and CDR2 SYGVKD. The CDR3 runs to 14 residues. The chain's CDR3 is CAISGGSGSYEQYF. The CDR3 DNA follows: TGTGCCATCAGTGGGGGCTCGGGCTCCTACGAGCAGTACTTC.